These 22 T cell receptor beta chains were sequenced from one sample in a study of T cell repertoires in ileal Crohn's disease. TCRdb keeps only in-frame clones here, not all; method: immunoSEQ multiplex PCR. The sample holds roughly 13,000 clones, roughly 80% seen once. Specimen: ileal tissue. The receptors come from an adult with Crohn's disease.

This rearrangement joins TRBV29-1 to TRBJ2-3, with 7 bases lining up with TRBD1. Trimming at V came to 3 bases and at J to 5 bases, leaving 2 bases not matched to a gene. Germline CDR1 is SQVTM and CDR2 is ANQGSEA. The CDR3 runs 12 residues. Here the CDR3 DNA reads TGCAGCGTTGACAGGGGGAAAGATACGCAGTATTTT. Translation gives CSVDRGKDTQYF.

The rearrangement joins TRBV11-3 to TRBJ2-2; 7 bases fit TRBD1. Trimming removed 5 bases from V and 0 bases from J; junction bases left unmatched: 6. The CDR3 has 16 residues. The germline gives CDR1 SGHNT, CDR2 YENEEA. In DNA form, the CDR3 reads TGTGCCAGCAGCATCCTGACAGGGACGAACACCGGGGAGCTGTTTTTT. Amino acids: CASSILTGTNTGELFF. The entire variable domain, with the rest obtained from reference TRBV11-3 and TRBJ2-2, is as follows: EAGVVQSPRYKIIEKKQPVAFWCNPISGHNTLYWYLQNLGQGPELLIRYENEEAVDDSQLPKDRFSAERLKGVDSTLKIQPAELGDSAVYLCASSILTGTNTGELFFGEGSRLTVL.

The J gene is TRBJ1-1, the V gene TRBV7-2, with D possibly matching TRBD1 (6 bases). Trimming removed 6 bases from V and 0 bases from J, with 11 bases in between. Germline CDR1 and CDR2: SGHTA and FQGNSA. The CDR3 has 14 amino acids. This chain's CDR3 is CASRRTVMNTEAFF. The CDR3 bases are TGTGCCAGCAGGAGGACAGTCATGAACACTGAAGCTTTCTTT.

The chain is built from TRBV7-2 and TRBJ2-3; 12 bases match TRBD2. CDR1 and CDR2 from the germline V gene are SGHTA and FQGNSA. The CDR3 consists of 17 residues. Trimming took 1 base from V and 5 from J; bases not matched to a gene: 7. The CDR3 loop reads CASSLDLAGGPGDTQYF. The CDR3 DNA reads TGTGCCAGCAGCTTAGATCTAGCGGGGGGGCCGGGAGATACGCAGTATTTT.

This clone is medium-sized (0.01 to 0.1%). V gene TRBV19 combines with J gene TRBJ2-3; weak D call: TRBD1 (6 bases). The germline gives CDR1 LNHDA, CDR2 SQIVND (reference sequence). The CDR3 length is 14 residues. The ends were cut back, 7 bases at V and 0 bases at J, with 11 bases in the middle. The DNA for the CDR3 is TGTGCCAGTAACATAGGGGGAAGCACAGATACGCAGTATTTT. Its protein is CASNIGGSTDTQYF.

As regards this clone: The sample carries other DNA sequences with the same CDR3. The CDR3 spells CASSVEDRGYGYTF. In nucleotides, the CDR3 is TGTGCCAGCAGCGTAGAGGACAGGGGCTATGGCTACACCTTC. This chain links TRBV9 with TRBJ1-2; TRBD1 matches at 9 bases. This CDR3 has 14 residues. Per germline, CDR1 SGDLS and CDR2 YYNGEE. J gave up 4 bases and V 0 bases, and 1 base lay outside the gene matches.

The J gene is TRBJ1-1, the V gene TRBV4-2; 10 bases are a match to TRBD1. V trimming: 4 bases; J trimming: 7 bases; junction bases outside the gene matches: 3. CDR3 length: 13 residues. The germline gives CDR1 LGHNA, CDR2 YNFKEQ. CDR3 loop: CASSLGQGVEAFF. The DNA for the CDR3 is TGTGCCAGCAGCCTTGGACAGGGGGTTGAAGCTTTCTTT.

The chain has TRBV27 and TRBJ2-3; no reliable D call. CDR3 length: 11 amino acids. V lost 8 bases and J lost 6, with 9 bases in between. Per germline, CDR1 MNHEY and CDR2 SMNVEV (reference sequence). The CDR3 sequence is CASSIGDTQYF. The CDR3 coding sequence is TGTGCCAGCTCTATCGGGGATACGCAGTATTTT.

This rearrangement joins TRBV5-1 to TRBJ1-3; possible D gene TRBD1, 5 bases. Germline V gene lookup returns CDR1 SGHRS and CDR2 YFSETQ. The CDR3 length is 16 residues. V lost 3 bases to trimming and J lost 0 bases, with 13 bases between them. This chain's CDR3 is CASSSGGGGSGNTIYF. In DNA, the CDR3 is TGCGCCAGCAGCTCCGGCGGGGGGGGCTCTGGAAACACCATATATTTT.

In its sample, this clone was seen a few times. The CDR3 nucleotides are TGTGCCAGCAGTGACTCGGGGGCGCGGGGCTACACCTTC. Residues: CASSDSGARGYTF. The chain has TRBV6-4 and TRBJ1-2; D is possibly TRBD1 (6 bases). Per germline, CDR1 MRHNA and CDR2 SNTAGT. Trimming pared 0 bases from V and 8 bases from J, leaving 10 bases between. The CDR3 extends over 13 amino acids.

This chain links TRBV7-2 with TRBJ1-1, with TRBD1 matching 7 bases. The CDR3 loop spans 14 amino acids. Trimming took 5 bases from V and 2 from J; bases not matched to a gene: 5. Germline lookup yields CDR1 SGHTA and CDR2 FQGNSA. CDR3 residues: CASSIRQGNTEAFF. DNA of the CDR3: TGTGCCAGCAGCATTAGACAGGGCAACACTGAAGCTTTCTTT.

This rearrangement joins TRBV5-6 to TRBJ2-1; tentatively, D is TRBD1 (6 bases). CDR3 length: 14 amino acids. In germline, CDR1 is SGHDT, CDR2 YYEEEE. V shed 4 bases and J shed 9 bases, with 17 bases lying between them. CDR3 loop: CASSLTGPLAEQFF. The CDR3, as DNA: TGTGCCAGCAGCCTGACAGGTCCTCTGGCTGAGCAGTTCTTC.

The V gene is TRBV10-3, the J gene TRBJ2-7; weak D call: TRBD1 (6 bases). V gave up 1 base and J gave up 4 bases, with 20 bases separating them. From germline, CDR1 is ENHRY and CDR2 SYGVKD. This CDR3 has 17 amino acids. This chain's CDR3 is CAISEFGQPNLIYEQYF. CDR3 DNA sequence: TGTGCCATCAGTGAGTTCGGACAGCCAAACCTGATTTACGAGCAGTACTTC.

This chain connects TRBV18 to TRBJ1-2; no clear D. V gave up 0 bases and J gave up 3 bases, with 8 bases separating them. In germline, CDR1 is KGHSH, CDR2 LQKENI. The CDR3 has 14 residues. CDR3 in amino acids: CASSPPGRYYGYTF. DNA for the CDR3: TGTGCCAGCTCACCACCGGGCCGATACTATGGCTACACCTTC.

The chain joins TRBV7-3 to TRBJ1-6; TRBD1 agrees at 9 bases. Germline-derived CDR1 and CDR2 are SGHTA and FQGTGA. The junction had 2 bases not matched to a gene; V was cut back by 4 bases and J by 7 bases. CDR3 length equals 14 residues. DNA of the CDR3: TGTGCCAGCAGCTCGGGGACAGGGAATTCACCCCTCCACTTT. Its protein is CASSSGTGNSPLHF.

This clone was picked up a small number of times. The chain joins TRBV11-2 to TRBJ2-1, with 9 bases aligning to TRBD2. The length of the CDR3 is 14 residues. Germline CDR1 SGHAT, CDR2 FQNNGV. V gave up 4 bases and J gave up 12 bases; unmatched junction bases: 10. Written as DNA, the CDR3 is TGTGCCAGCAGCTCGGATGGCGGGAGGGCCGTGCAGTTCTTC. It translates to CASSSDGGRAVQFF.

CDR3 region: CASSVHGSDTQYF. In DNA, the CDR3 is TGTGCCAGCAGCGTTCACGGGTCAGATACGCAGTATTTT. V is TRBV9 and J is TRBJ2-3; no firm D call. The CDR3 has 13 residues. CDR1 is SGDLS and CDR2 is YYNGEE in the germline V gene. V lost 2 bases and J lost 4, with 8 bases in between. The full variable domain, completed using reference TRBV9 and TRBJ2-3, is DSGVTQTPKHLITATGQRVTLRCSPRSGDLSVYWYQQSLDQGLQFLIQYYNGEERAKGNILERFSAQQFPDLHSELNLSSLELGDSALYFCASSVHGSDTQYFGPGTRLTVL.

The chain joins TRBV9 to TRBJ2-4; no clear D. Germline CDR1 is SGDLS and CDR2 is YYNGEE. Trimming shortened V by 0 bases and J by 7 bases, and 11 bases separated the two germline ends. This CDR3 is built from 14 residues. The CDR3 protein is CASSVASETNIQYF. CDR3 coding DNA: TGTGCCAGCAGCGTAGCTTCGGAGACGAACATTCAGTACTTC.

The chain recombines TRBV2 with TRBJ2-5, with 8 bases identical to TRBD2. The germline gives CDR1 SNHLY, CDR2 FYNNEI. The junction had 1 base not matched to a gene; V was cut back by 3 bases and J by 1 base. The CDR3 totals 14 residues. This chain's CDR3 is CASSDGRAQETQYF. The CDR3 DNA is TGTGCCAGCAGTGACGGGAGGGCCCAAGAGACCCAGTACTTC.

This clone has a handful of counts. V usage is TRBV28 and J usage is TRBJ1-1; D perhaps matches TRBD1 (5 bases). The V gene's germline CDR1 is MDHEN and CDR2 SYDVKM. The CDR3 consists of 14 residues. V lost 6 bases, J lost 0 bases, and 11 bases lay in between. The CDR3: CASSPGALNTEAFF. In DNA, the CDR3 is TGTGCCAGCAGCCCTGGGGCCCTGAACACTGAAGCTTTCTTT.

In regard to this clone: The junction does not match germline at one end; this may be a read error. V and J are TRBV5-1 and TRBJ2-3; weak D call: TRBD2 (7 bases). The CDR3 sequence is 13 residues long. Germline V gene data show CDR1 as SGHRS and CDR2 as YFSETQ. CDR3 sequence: CASSLWEGDMQYF. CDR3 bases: TGCGCCAGCAGCTTGTGGGAGGGGGATATGCAGTATTTT.

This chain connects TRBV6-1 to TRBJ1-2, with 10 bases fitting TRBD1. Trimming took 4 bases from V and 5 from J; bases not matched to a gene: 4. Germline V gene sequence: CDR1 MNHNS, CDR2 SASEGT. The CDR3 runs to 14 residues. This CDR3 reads CASSARQGAYGYTF. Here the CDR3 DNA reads TGTGCCAGCAGTGCCCGACAGGGGGCGTATGGCTACACCTTC.